Listed below are T cell receptor beta chains from one sample, sequenced in a study of STAT3 mutations in large granular lymphocyte leukemia. TCRdb's copy holds only in-frame clones and misses some; the assay was immunoSEQ multiplex PCR. The sample contains about 19,000 clones, about 90% of which appear only once. Sequenced: peripheral blood mononuclear cells. The receptor set was obtained from a man aged 55 to 70 with T-cell large granular lymphocyte leukemia. Some clones in this sample may be carry-over from other donors' samples. The CDR3 runs from the conserved cysteine through the conserved F or W. A D gene is named only where the DNA matches it firmly. Some rows mark clone size as missing; the rest say once, few, many or name a class of expanded clone.

v_gene	j_gene	abundance	d_gene	len	CDR3aa	CDR3nt
TRBV18	TRBJ1-5	NA	NA	13	CASSPYSNQPQHF	TGTGCCAGCTCACCCTATAGCAATCAGCCCCAGCATTTT
TRBV7-2	TRBJ2-3	NA	TRBD2	16	CASSLAGGPGTDTQYF	TGTGCCAGCAGCTTAGCGGGAGGGCCAGGCACAGATACGCAGTATTTT
TRBV5-6	TRBJ1-6	NA	NA	13	CASSTERRSPLHF	TGTGCCAGCAGCACCGAGAGGCGTTCACCCCTCCACTTT
TRBV18	TRBJ2-1	NA	TRBD2	16	CASSPTSGTYYNEQFF	TGTGCCAGCTCCCCCACTAGCGGAACTTATTACAATGAGCAGTTCTTC
TRBV5-4	TRBJ2-3	NA	TRBD1	16	CASSSAGTGHTDTQYF	TGTGCCAGCAGCTCCGCCGGGACAGGGCACACAGATACGCAGTATTTT
TRBV19	TRBJ2-3	NA	NA	11	CASSTSWAQYF	TGTGCCAGTAGCACTAGTTGGGCGCAGTATTTT
TRBV9	TRBJ2-5	NA	NA	14	CASSVGGSEETQYF	TGTGCCAGCAGCGTCGGGGGTTCAGAAGAGACCCAGTACTTC
TRBV6-5	TRBJ1-1	NA	NA	12	CASRRVDTEAFF	TGTGCCAGTCGCCGGGTGGACACTGAAGCTTTCTTT
TRBV7-3	TRBJ2-3	once	NA	15	CASSLQGTGADTQYF	TGTGCCAGCAGCTTACAAGGGACTGGGGCAGATACGCAGTATTTT
TRBV10-2	TRBJ2-3	NA	TRBD2	13	CAGRLSGADTQYF	TGCGCCGGACGACTGAGCGGGGCAGATACGCAGTATTTT
TRBV5-1	TRBJ2-2	NA	NA	16	CASSPQAVDSAGELFF	TGCGCCAGCAGCCCCCAAGCCGTAGATTCTGCCGGGGAGCTGTTTTTT
TRBV28	TRBJ1-5	NA	TRBD1	14	CASRDTGVGQPQHF	TGTGCCAGCAGGGATACAGGGGTAGGTCAGCCCCAGCATTTT
TRBV9	TRBJ1-1	NA	NA	14	CASSVGLGNTEAFF	TGTGCCAGCAGCGTAGGTTTAGGTAACACTGAAGCTTTCTTT
TRBV7-3	TRBJ2-7	once	NA	14	CASSQAGGPYEQYF	TGTGCCAGCAGCCAAGCAGGGGGGCCTTACGAGCAGTACTTC
TRBV20-1	TRBJ2-3	NA	NA	11	CSASIQDTQYF	TGCAGTGCTAGTATTCAAGATACGCAGTATTTT
TRBV4-1	TRBJ2-7	few	NA	16	CASSRHARGESYEQYF	TGCGCCAGCAGCCGGCACGCCAGGGGGGAATCCTACGAGCAGTACTTC
TRBV18	TRBJ1-4	NA	TRBD1	15	CASSLTGQGEEKLFF	TGTGCCAGCTCACTTACTGGACAGGGGGAGGAAAAACTGTTTTTT
TRBV4-2	TRBJ1-2	NA	TRBD1	18	CASSPQVDRGGRTYGYTF	TGTGCCAGCAGCCCCCAGGTGGACAGGGGGGGGAGGACCTATGGCTACACCTTC
TRBV6-5	TRBJ2-7	NA	NA	15	CASSYSGSRSYEQYF	TGTGCCAGCAGTTACTCGGGGTCTCGCTCCTACGAGCAGTACTTC
TRBV7-3	TRBJ2-7	NA	TRBD2	15	CASSLQAGDAYEQYF	TGTGCCAGCAGCTTGCAGGCGGGAGATGCCTACGAGCAGTACTTC
TRBV9	TRBJ2-1	NA	NA	12	CASSYQRGEQFF	TGTGCCAGCAGCTATCAACGCGGCGAGCAGTTCTTC
TRBV7-9	TRBJ2-7	NA	NA	14	CASSVRSGLDEQYF	TGTGCCAGCAGCGTACGTAGCGGATTGGACGAGCAGTACTTC
TRBV5-1	TRBJ1-1	NA	TRBD1	14	CASSQTGANTEAFF	TGCGCCAGCAGCCAAACAGGGGCGAACACTGAAGCTTTCTTT
TRBV14	TRBJ2-7	NA	TRBD2	16	CASSHTPGTSRYEQYF	TGTGCCAGCAGCCACACCCCCGGGACTAGCAGGTACGAGCAGTACTTC
TRBV9	TRBJ1-1	NA	TRBD1	14	CASSVAGQGTEAFF	TGTGCCAGCAGCGTAGCGGGACAGGGGACTGAAGCTTTCTTT
TRBV27	TRBJ2-7	NA	TRBD2	17	CASSFGLAGGNSYEQYF	TGTGCCAGCAGTTTCGGGCTAGCGGGAGGTAATTCTTACGAGCAGTACTTC
TRBV18	TRBJ1-1	NA	NA	13	CASSDRANTEAFF	TGTGCCAGCTCTGATAGAGCTAACACTGAAGCTTTCTTT
TRBV5-1	TRBJ2-3	NA	NA	15	CASSLDTGAVDTQYF	TGCGCCAGCAGCTTGGATACGGGAGCTGTAGATACGCAGTATTTT
TRBV6-1	TRBJ2-7	NA	NA	13	CASTPSGWDEQYF	TGTGCCAGCACACCCAGCGGCTGGGACGAGCAGTACTTC
TRBV5-4	TRBJ1-2	NA	TRBD1	14	CASSQSTGWDGYTF	TGTGCCAGCAGCCAATCGACAGGGTGGGATGGCTACACCTTC
TRBV11-2	TRBJ2-2	NA	TRBD1	17	CASSLGEWTGGIGELFF	TGTGCCAGCAGCTTGGGCGAGTGGACAGGGGGCATCGGGGAGCTGTTTTTT
TRBV28	TRBJ2-5	NA	NA	13	CASSFQYQETQYF	TGTGCCAGCAGTTTCCAGTACCAAGAGACCCAGTACTTC
TRBV5-1	TRBJ2-7	NA	NA	15	CASSLTPPEAYEQYF	TGCGCCAGCAGCTTGACCCCCCCGGAGGCCTACGAGCAGTACTTC
TRBV29-1	TRBJ2-1	NA	TRBD2	16	CSTGTSNSPSYNEQFF	TGCAGCACCGGGACTAGCAACAGCCCCTCCTACAATGAGCAGTTCTTC
TRBV28	TRBJ2-7	NA	NA	12	CASSKSFYEQYF	TGTGCCAGCAGTAAGAGCTTTTACGAGCAGTACTTC
TRBV5-1	TRBJ1-2	NA	NA	13	CASSTGDTYGYTF	TGCGCCAGCAGCACCGGAGACACCTATGGCTACACCTTC
TRBV30	TRBJ2-1	NA	NA	12	CAWSTYRNEQFF	TGTGCCTGGAGTACGTATAGGAATGAGCAGTTCTTC
TRBV7-8	TRBJ2-5	NA	TRBD2	16	CASSLRTLAGGETQYF	TGTGCCAGCAGCTTAAGGACACTAGCGGGAGGGGAGACCCAGTACTTC
TRBV6-1	TRBJ2-3	NA	TRBD2	20	CASSDQTSGRPKLSTDTQYF	TGTGCCAGCAGTGACCAGACTAGCGGGAGGCCCAAACTTAGCACAGATACGCAGTATTTT
TRBV11-2	TRBJ2-3	NA	TRBD1	14	CASRRPTGADTQYF	TGTGCCAGCAGGCGACCGACAGGGGCGGATACGCAGTATTTT
TRBV2	TRBJ1-1	NA	TRBD1	13	CASSSDRETEAFF	TGTGCCAGCAGCTCTGACAGGGAGACTGAAGCTTTCTTT
TRBV7-9	TRBJ1-2	NA	NA	14	CASSFTGFSYGYTF	TGTGCCAGCAGCTTTACAGGGTTCAGCTATGGCTACACCTTC
TRBV5-1	TRBJ2-7	NA	NA	10	CATAFHEQYF	TGCGCCACAGCATTCCACGAGCAGTACTTC
TRBV4-1	TRBJ1-1	NA	NA	14	CASRGLLKSTEAFF	TGCGCCAGCAGGGGCCTTTTAAAATCCACTGAAGCTTTCTTT
TRBV4-3	TRBJ1-5	NA	NA	15	CASSQEEGVNQPQHF	TGCGCCAGCAGCCAGGAGGAGGGTGTTAATCAGCCCCAGCATTTT
TRBV11-2	TRBJ2-7	NA	TRBD2	14	CASSPTSGAYEQYF	TGTGCCAGCAGCCCTACTAGCGGGGCCTACGAGCAGTACTTC